This T cell receptor (beta chain) is drawn from a study of CD8 T cells in ankylosing spondylitis. TCRdb independently ran MiXCR on the 5' RACE reads; one entry per CDR3 protein. This sample has roughly 130,000 distinct CDR3 sequences, with roughly 13% found just once. This clonotype was counted many times. Its antigen is not identified. The CDR3 covers 14 residues. V shed 7 bases and J shed 1 base, with 13 bases lying between them. General study points: The authors found the disease-linked clones to be CD8+ and relatively rare in peripheral blood. A motif in TCR beta, a set of 8 or 9 highly homologous variants, appeared characteristic of ankylosing spondylitis blood.

Sequencing used blood, either unsorted or a sorted T cell fraction (not recorded which). The chain is built from TRBV12-3 or TRBV12-4 and TRBJ1-1, with a tentative D call TRBD1 (5 bases). The sequence derives from a female donor with ankylosing spondylitis or in good health (not recorded which). The CDR3 sequence: CASIPVDTNTEAFF. CDR3 DNA: TGTGCCAGCATCCCCGTGGACACGAACACTGAAGCTTTCTTT.